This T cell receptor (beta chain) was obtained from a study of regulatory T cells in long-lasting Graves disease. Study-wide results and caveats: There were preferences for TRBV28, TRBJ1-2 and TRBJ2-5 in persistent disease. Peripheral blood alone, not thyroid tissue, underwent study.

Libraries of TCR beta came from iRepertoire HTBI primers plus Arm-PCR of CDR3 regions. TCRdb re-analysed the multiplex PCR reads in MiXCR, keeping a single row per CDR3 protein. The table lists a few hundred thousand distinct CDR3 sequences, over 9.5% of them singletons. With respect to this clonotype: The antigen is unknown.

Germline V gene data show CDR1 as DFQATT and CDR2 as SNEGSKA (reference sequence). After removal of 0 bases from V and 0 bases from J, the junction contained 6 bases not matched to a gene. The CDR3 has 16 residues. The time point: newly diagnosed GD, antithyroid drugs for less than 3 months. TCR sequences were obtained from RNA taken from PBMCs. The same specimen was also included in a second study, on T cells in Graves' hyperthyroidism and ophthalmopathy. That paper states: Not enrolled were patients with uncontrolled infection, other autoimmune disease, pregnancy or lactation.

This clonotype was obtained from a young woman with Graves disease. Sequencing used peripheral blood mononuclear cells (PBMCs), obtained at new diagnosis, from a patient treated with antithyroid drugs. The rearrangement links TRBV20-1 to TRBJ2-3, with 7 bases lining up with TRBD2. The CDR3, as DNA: TGCAGTGCTAGAGATCTATGGGACTATAGCACAGATACGCAGTATTTT. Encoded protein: CSARDLWDYSTDTQYF.